A single sample is the source of the 17 T cell receptor beta chains below, sequenced in a study of blood T cells in healthy people across ages. Through a sample-barcoded 5' primer and a J-beta primer mix, a second PCR was run for 7 to 11 cycles. From the 5' RACE reads, TCRdb called clonotypes with MiXCR, one entry per CDR3 protein. The top ten clones hold about 4% of a sample with roughly 1.5 million distinct CDR3 sequences, around 40% of them seen once. The sequencing sample was made of blood. All receptors derive from a woman aged 18-30 years in good health.

The chain is built from TRBV6-2 or TRBV6-3 and TRBJ2-2; D call uncertain. The CDR3 sequence is 15 residues long. V gave up 3 bases and J gave up 2 bases, with 10 bases separating them. Looked up from germline, CDR1 is MNHEY and CDR2 is SVGEGT. DNA for the CDR3: TGTGCCAGCAGTTATCCAGGTTTCAACACCGGGGAGCTGTTTTTT. This gives the protein CASSYPGFNTGELFF.

In regard to this clonotype: The junction departs from the called germline gene at one end, perhaps through a read error. The chain links TRBV9 to TRBJ2-3; 11 bases fit TRBD2. Germline CDR1 SGDLS, CDR2 YYNGEE. The CDR3 is 15 residues long. This CDR3 reads CACSGVAGGPDTQYF. The CDR3 bases are TGTGCCTGCAGCGGAGTAGCGGGGGGGCCAGATACGCAGTATTTT.

The V gene is TRBV9, the J gene TRBJ1-2, with 9 bases fitting TRBD1. Losses at the gene ends were 3 bases for V and 6 bases for J; bases not matched to a gene: 3. Germline V lookup: CDR1 SGDLS, CDR2 YYNGEE. This CDR3 spans 13 amino acids. The CDR3 is CASSATGGDGYTF. The CDR3 nucleotides are TGTGCCAGCAGCGCGACAGGGGGTGATGGCTACACCTTC.

The chain employs TRBV5-1 and TRBJ1-1; 10 nucleotides match TRBD1. Germline CDR1 and CDR2: SGHRS and YFSETQ. The CDR3 has 23 amino acids. V lost 0 bases to trimming and J lost 0 bases; unmatched junction nucleotides: 23. This chain's CDR3 is CASSLGDRGRGAASGVLNTEAFF. The CDR3 DNA reads TGCGCCAGCAGCTTGGGAGACAGGGGGCGAGGGGCGGCAAGTGGCGTTTTGAACACTGAAGCTTTCTTT. Complete variable domain (other parts from reference TRBV5-1 and TRBJ1-1): KAGVTQTPRYLIKTRGQQVTLSCSPISGHRSVSWYQQTPGQGLQFLFEYFSETQRNKGNFPGRFSGRQFSNSRSEMNVSTLELGDSALYLCASSLGDRGRGAASGVLNTEAFFGQGTRLTVV.

The chain carries TRBV5-1 and TRBJ1-1; 10 bases are shared with TRBD1. Looked up from germline, CDR1 is SGHRS and CDR2 is YFSETQ. V was pared by 0 bases and J by 6 bases, with 23 bases of the junction left unmatched. CDR3 length: 21 residues. CDR3 sequence: CASSLANRDRGWTIRDAEAFF. The DNA of the CDR3 is TGCGCCAGCAGCTTGGCTAACCGGGACAGGGGTTGGACGATTCGGGATGCTGAAGCTTTCTTT.

The CDR3 nucleotides read TGTGCCAGCAGTTACACGGGGGCCTTTGGCTACACCTTC. As protein: CASSYTGAFGYTF. The rearrangement links TRBV6-5 to TRBJ1-2, with D possibly matching TRBD1 (6 bases). This CDR3 has 13 amino acids. Germline assignment: CDR1 MNHEY and CDR2 SVGAGI. The V end lost 2 bases, the J end lost 7 bases, and 11 bases lay between the germline ends.

This clonotype has just a few counts. This chain connects TRBV7-8 to TRBJ2-3; D gene unclear. Germline CDR1 SGHVS, CDR2 FQNEAQ. V lost 3 bases and J lost 6, with 7 bases in between. The CDR3 runs 12 residues. The CDR3 is CASSLTFDTQYF. The DNA for the CDR3 is TGTGCCAGCAGCTTGACTTTTGATACGCAGTATTTT.

This clonotype showed up just a few times. This chain links TRBV7-2 with TRBJ2-7; possible D gene TRBD2, 5 bases. Gene TRBJ2-5 matches the end of the DNA better, so the J call may be wrong. CDR3 length: 15 residues. Germline assignment: CDR1 SGHTA and CDR2 FQGNSA. The CDR3 loop reads CASSSLIGPAGTQYF. CDR3 bases: TGTGCCAGCAGCTCCCTAATCGGGCCTGCGGGGACCCAGTACTTC.

This rearrangement joins TRBV20-1 to TRBJ2-7; TRBD1 matches 9 bases. There are 13 residues in the CDR3. Germline V gives CDR1 DFQATT, CDR2 SNEGSKA (reference sequence). Trimming removed 5 bases from V and 7 bases from J; junction bases left unmatched: 9. This chain's CDR3 is CSAWTGDYNEQYF. The CDR3 nucleotides are TGCAGTGCTTGGACAGGGGACTACAATGAGCAGTACTTC.

This clonotype was seen only a few times. J is TRBJ1-1 and V is TRBV6-5, with 7 bases that match TRBD1. The CDR3 is made up of 20 amino acids. J was trimmed by 1 base and V by 4 bases; bases with no gene match: 21. CDR1 is MNHEY and CDR2 is SVGAGI in the germline V gene. DNA for the CDR3: TGTGCCAGCAGTTCGGACAGGTGGCACATCTCCTCTGGCACGAACACTGAAGCTTTCTTT. Translation: CASSSDRWHISSGTNTEAFF.

This rearrangement joins TRBV20-1 to TRBJ1-5; no firm D call. The V and J ends lost 0 bases and 0 bases respectively, with 6 bases between them. The CDR3 is made up of 14 amino acids. The V gene's germline CDR1 is DFQATT and CDR2 SNEGSKA (reference sequence). DNA for the CDR3: TGCAGTGCTAGAGACTGGGGTAGCAATCAGCCCCAGCATTTT. Its protein product is CSARDWGSNQPQHF.

This clonotype occurred many times. The chain employs TRBV12-3 or TRBV12-4 and TRBJ2-7; TRBD2 matches at 10 bases. The CDR3 consists of 15 residues. V was clipped by 3 bases and J by 5 bases; unmatched bases: 7. The CDR3 sequence: CASSFRLAGGNEQYF. CDR3 in DNA: TGTGCCAGCAGTTTTAGACTAGCGGGCGGGAACGAGCAGTACTTC.

This clonotype was seen a few times. This chain joins TRBV30 and TRBJ1-2; D may be TRBD1 (5 bases). The V gene lost 4 bases and the J gene lost 0 bases, with 9 bases spanning the gap. Germline V gene data show CDR1 as GTSNPN and CDR2 as SVGIG (reference sequence). This CDR3 comprises 13 residues. The CDR3 nucleotides are TGTGCCTGGACAGGGCTAGCTAACTATGGCTACACCTTC. As protein: CAWTGLANYGYTF. Drawing the rest from reference TRBV30 and TRBJ1-2, the complete variable domain is SQTIHQWPATLVQPVGSPLSLECTVEGTSNPNLYWYRQAAGRGLQLLFYSVGIGQISSEVPQNLSASRPQDRQFILSSKKLLLSDSGFYLCAWTGLANYGYTFGSGTRLTVV.

Concerning this clonotype itself: A single base separates this from a much larger clone, so it may be a read error. The chain carries TRBV27 and TRBJ1-4; no clear D. This CDR3 contains 15 residues. Per germline, CDR1 MNHEY and CDR2 SMNVEV (reference sequence). CDR3: CASSPSTVLNEELFF. For the CDR3, the DNA is TGTGCCAGCAGCCCCTCTACAGTACTTAATGAAGAACTGTTTTTT.

This clonotype was seen a handful of times. The chain recombines TRBV20-1 with TRBJ2-1, with 15 bases aligning to TRBD2. This CDR3 has 16 residues. Germline V gene lookup returns CDR1 DFQATT and CDR2 SNEGSKA (reference sequence). V gave up 5 bases and J gave up 4 bases; unmatched junction bases: 6. The CDR3 loop reads CSAPGTSGGLYNEQFF. The CDR3 region has the DNA TGCAGTGCTCCCGGGACTAGCGGGGGGCTTTACAATGAGCAGTTCTTC.

V usage is TRBV4-3 and J usage is TRBJ2-5; 8 nucleotides match TRBD1. The CDR3 is made up of 16 amino acids. Per germline, CDR1 LGHNA and CDR2 YSLEER. With V trimmed by 0 bases and J by 11 bases, 14 bases remained unmatched. CDR3 coding DNA: TGCGCCAGCAGCCAAGAAGGGCTAAGACAGGGGTATGAGCAGTACTTC. This gives the protein CASSQEGLRQGYEQYF.

This chain joins TRBV21-1 and TRBJ1-1; the listed D gene, TRBD1, was not tested against the DNA. TRBV21-1 is shown as a pseudogene. The CDR3 covers 15 residues. The CDR3 nucleotides read TGTGCCAGCAGCCCACGGCCAGGGCGGAACACTGAAGCTTTCTTT. The encoded protein is CASSPRPGRNTEAFF.